One and the same sample provided the 5 T cell receptor beta chains below, sequenced in a study of OX40 agonist ivuxolimab in advanced cancers. TCRdb keeps only in-frame clones here, not all; method: immunoSEQ multiplex PCR. Of some 50,000 clones in the sample, 90% to 95% were seen once. The sequencing here drew on CD4+ or CD8+ T cells sorted from blood, taken in a trial of the OX40 agonist ivuxolimab. Source of these receptors: an adult with an advanced solid tumor such as melanoma, head and neck, liver or kidney cancer.

This clone was found once. This chain links TRBV5-6 with TRBJ2-7; the match to TRBD2 covers 10 bases. Germline V gene sequence: CDR1 SGHDT, CDR2 YYEEEE. The length of the CDR3 is 14 residues. Trimming took 3 bases from V and 2 from J; bases not matched to a gene: 2. CDR3 in DNA: TGTGCCAGCAGCTCCGGGACTAGCGCCTACGAGCAGTACTTC. Translation gives CASSSGTSAYEQYF.

In regard to this clone: This CDR3 is also generated by other DNA sequences in the sample. The chain employs TRBV5-6 and TRBJ1-1; 7 bases match TRBD1. The CDR3 length is 14 residues. Germline trimming cut 8 bases from V and 5 bases from J; bases unmatched to any gene: 12. Germline CDR1 reads SGHDT; CDR2 reads YYEEEE. The CDR3 loop is CASSPGPGGTEAFF. The CDR3 DNA sequence: TGTGCCAGTAGTCCTGGTCCAGGGGGGACTGAAGCTTTCTTT. Based on the CDR3 plus reference TRBV5-6 and TRBJ1-1, the full variable domain is DAGVTQSPTHLIKTRGQQVTLRCSPKSGHDTVSWYQQALGQGPQFIFQYYEEEERQRGNFPDRFSGHQFPNYSSELNVNALLLGDSALYLCASSPGPGGTEAFFGQGTRLTVV.

The V gene is TRBV6-1, the J gene TRBJ1-2; 9 nucleotides align to TRBD1. Unmatched junction bases numbered 8, after V lost 3 bases and J lost 6 bases. Germline CDR1 MNHNS, CDR2 SASEGT. The CDR3 sequence is 15 residues long. This CDR3 is CASSDFAGQGNGYTF. The CDR3 DNA is TGTGCCAGCAGTGATTTCGCGGGACAGGGCAATGGCTACACCTTC.

For the CDR3, the DNA is TGTGCCAGCAGTTCACATACAGGGGCGATGAACACTGAAGCTTTCTTT. This codes for CASSSHTGAMNTEAFF. The chain joins TRBV28 to TRBJ1-1, with TRBD1 matching over 7 bases. V lost 4 bases to trimming and J lost 0 bases; unmatched junction nucleotides: 8. The CDR3 runs 16 residues. Germline V gene lookup returns CDR1 MDHEN and CDR2 SYDVKM.

This chain's CDR3 is CASSFGGKGDEQYV. In nucleotides, the CDR3 is TGTGCCAGCAGTTTCGGGGGGAAAGGAGACGAGCAGTACGTC. The chain joins TRBV28 to TRBJ2-7; 7 bases fit TRBD2. Germline V gives CDR1 MDHEN, CDR2 SYDVKM. The CDR3 is 14 amino acids. V gave up 3 bases and J gave up 5 bases; unmatched junction bases: 7.